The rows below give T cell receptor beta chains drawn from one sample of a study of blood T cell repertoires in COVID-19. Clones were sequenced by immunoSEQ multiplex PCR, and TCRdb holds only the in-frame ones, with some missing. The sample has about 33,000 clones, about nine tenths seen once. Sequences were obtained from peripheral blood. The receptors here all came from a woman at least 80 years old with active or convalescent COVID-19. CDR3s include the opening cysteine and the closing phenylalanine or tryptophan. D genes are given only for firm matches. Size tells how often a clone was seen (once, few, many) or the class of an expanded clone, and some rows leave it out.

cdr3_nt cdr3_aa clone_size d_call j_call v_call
TGTGCCAGCTCATCGGCAGACAGGTCGAGCTCCTATAATTCACCCCTCCACTTT CASSSADRSSSYNSPLHF - - TRBJ1-6 TRBV18
TGTGCCAGCAGCTCTAGACGGACTAGGAACACCGGGGAGCTGTTTTTT CASSSRRTRNTGELFF - TRBD2 TRBJ2-2 TRBV7-2
TGTGCCAGCAGGAGGGACAGGTTAAGTGGGACTGAAGCTTTCTTT CASRRDRLSGTEAFF - TRBD1 TRBJ1-1 TRBV2
TGTGCCAGCAGCTTAGCGGACGGGACAGGGGTGAACATTCAGTACTTC CASSLADGTGVNIQYF - TRBD1 TRBJ2-4 TRBV7-2
TGTGCCAGCAGTGACTCAGGGACTTACAATGAGCAGTTCTTC CASSDSGTYNEQFF - - TRBJ2-1 TRBV6-4
TGTGCCAGCAGCTTACAGGATAACTATGGCTACACCTTC CASSLQDNYGYTF - - TRBJ1-2 TRBV7-9
TGTGCCAGCAGAGAGGGGGGGCCACGAGTGGATACGCAGTATTTT CASREGGPRVDTQYF once - TRBJ2-3 TRBV6-5
TGTGCCAGCAGCTTTTCCTCCCCGGGACTAGCGTTGGCAGATACGCAGTATTTT CASSFSSPGLALADTQYF - TRBD2 TRBJ2-3 TRBV11-3
TGTGCCAGTAGTAATAAAGAGACCCAGTACTTC CASSNKETQYF - - TRBJ2-5 TRBV19
TGTGCCAGCACCGCAGGCGCTGGGGCCAACGTCCTGACTTTC CASTAGAGANVLTF - - TRBJ2-6 TRBV2
TGTGCCAGCAGCCCGCAGACCGACAGGGGGAGAAGCTACACCTTC CASSPQTDRGRSYTF - TRBD1 TRBJ1-2 TRBV11-2
TGTGCCAGCAGCCACCCACAGGGGGCAGGAAATGGCTACACCTTC CASSHPQGAGNGYTF - TRBD1 TRBJ1-2 TRBV4-2
TGTGCCATCAGGACGGAACAGCTCCAAGAGACCCAGTACTTC CAIRTEQLQETQYF - - TRBJ2-5 TRBV10-3
TGTGCCAGCAGCTTATACCGGGCCCCAGGGAATCACACTGAAGCTTTCTTT CASSLYRAPGNHTEAFF - - TRBJ1-1 TRBV11-2
TGTGCCAGCCGGGGGACAACTAATGAAAAACTGTTTTTT CASRGTTNEKLFF - - TRBJ1-4 TRBV19
TGTGCCAGCAGCCTCGTCGATTCACCCCTCCACTTT CASSLVDSPLHF few - TRBJ1-6 TRBV7-9
TGCAGTGCTAGAGTAGAAGAGACCCAGTACTTC CSARVEETQYF - - TRBJ2-5 TRBV20-1
TGTGCCAGCAGTTCCATAGCGGGGTCTGCCTACGAGCAGTACTTC CASSSIAGSAYEQYF - TRBD2 TRBJ2-7 TRBV6-5
TGCGCCAGCAGCTTTGGGGGAGGGGACACTGAAGCTTTCTTT CASSFGGGDTEAFF once - TRBJ1-1 TRBV5-1
TGTGCCATCAGTGAAACAGATCTGGAGACCCAGTACTTC CAISETDLETQYF - - TRBJ2-5 TRBV10-3
TGTGCCAGCAGTGAAACAGCCAATTCACCCCTCCACTTT CASSETANSPLHF - - TRBJ1-6 TRBV2
TGTGCCAGCCAAATCGGGACAGATAGCAATCAGCCCCAGCATTTT CASQIGTDSNQPQHF - TRBD1 TRBJ1-5 TRBV6-5
TGTGCCAGCAGCTCCCTATTCGACAGGGGGGAACTGTTTTTT CASSSLFDRGELFF - TRBD1 TRBJ1-4 TRBV7-8
TGTGCCAGCAGCATTAGCGGGGGGGCCCCTTACAATGAGCAGTTCTTC CASSISGGAPYNEQFF - TRBD2 TRBJ2-1 TRBV7-9
TGCAGCGTTGAGGGGACAGGAAATAACTATGGCTACACCTTC CSVEGTGNNYGYTF - TRBD1 TRBJ1-2 TRBV29-1
TGTGCCAGCAGCGTAGGCGTTAGCGGGGGGGATCGGAAGGACAATGAGCAGTTCTTC CASSVGVSGGDRKDNEQFF - TRBD2 TRBJ2-1 TRBV9
TGTGCCAGCAGACCTCCGGGGACAGAGAATCATTTT CASRPPGTENHF once TRBD1 TRBJ1-3 TRBV3-1/TRBV3-2
TGTGCCAGTAGTTCAAGGACAGGTCCGGTTAATCAGCCCCAGCATTTT CASSSRTGPVNQPQHF - TRBD1 TRBJ1-5 TRBV19
TGTGCCAGCAGCTTCAGCCCAGGCGAAACCTACGAGCAGTACTTC CASSFSPGETYEQYF once - TRBJ2-7 TRBV11-2
TGTGCCAGTCGGGGACTTAGCTACGAGCAGTACTTC CASRGLSYEQYF - - TRBJ2-7 TRBV6-5
TGTGCCAGCAGCAAGGGACAGGGTGGTAATCAGCCCCAGCATTTT CASSKGQGGNQPQHF - TRBD1 TRBJ1-5 TRBV11-3
TGCGCCAGCAGCTTGCGGGATTATGGTGAAGCTTTCTTT CASSLRDYGEAFF - - TRBJ1-1 TRBV5-1
TGTGCCAGCAGTTACTCTAGCGGGGGGACCCAAGAGACCCAGTACTTC CASSYSSGGTQETQYF - TRBD2 TRBJ2-5 TRBV6-2/TRBV6-3
TGTGCCAGCAGCCCCATTCCTAGCGGCGCGCAGTATTTT CASSPIPSGAQYF - TRBD2 TRBJ2-3 TRBV7-2
TGTGCCAGCAGCGTAGACGAGAGGGTAGGCGAGCAGTACTTC CASSVDERVGEQYF - - TRBJ2-7 TRBV9
TGTGCCAGCAGCTTTAGCGGGGGGGCGGCAGATACGCAGTATTTT CASSFSGGAADTQYF - TRBD2 TRBJ2-3 TRBV5-4
TGTGCCAGCAGTTACATAGACAGCTTGTATGGCTACACCTTC CASSYIDSLYGYTF - - TRBJ1-2 TRBV6-2/TRBV6-3
TGTGCCAGCAGTGATGCGGGGGGGCTCTACAATGAGCAGTTCTTC CASSDAGGLYNEQFF - TRBD2 TRBJ2-1 TRBV2
TGTGCCAGCAGTCCAGGGGGCGCTGACTATGGCTACACCTTC CASSPGGADYGYTF - TRBD1 TRBJ1-2 TRBV2
TGCGCCAGCAGCTTCTCCCTTAGCGGGGGGCGGGAGACCCAGTACTTC CASSFSLSGGRETQYF once TRBD2 TRBJ2-5 TRBV5-1